This T cell receptor beta chain emerged from a study of T cells in Graves' hyperthyroidism and ophthalmopathy (dated by TCRdb to 2018 to 2020). Looking at the study overall: Peripheral blood samples were taken at initial diagnosis, before any treatment was given. To identify TCR V-J signatures that set the groups apart, the researchers used a discovery cohort of 100 or so patients, made up of 40 to 45 with Graves' ophthalmopathy and 55 to 65 with stable Graves' hyperthyroidism. Following sampling, methimazole starting at 30 mg daily was given to hyperthyroidism patients, and high-dose intravenous methylprednisolone was given to ophthalmopathy patients. In several Graves' hyperthyroidism patients, the study also compared T-cell repertoires from thyroid tissue with T-cell repertoires from blood. TCR Vbeta CDR3 sequencing of 120 to 150 peripheral blood samples (roughly 43 ophthalmopathy, 75 to 80 hyperthyroidism and approximately 17 progressor patients) is reported in the paper. The 100 or so discovery patients were randomly split 7:3 into training and test sets. Prospective prediction of ophthalmopathy was tested in an independent validation cohort of fewer than 20 hyperthyroidism patients and some 17 patients who later progressed to ophthalmopathy. Points the paper makes about the study in general: No statistical method was used to fix the sample size in advance, and group allocation was not hidden from the investigators. In validation, the model predicted progression to ophthalmopathy a median of roughly six months before onset, with roughly 71% sensitivity and 72.22% specificity. A model built on a 13 V-J signature distinguished ophthalmopathy from stable hyperthyroidism, reaching 87.88% sensitivity and about 81% specificity in cross-validation and 80%/75% in testing. Blood samples also contained most of the expanded thyroid clonotypes (frequency above 0.001), which suggests that blood repertoires may reflect thyroid immune responses.

Graves' hyperthyroidism was defined as stable when no progression to ophthalmopathy occurred over 18 months of follow-up. Hyperthyroidism patients were aged 18 to 65 years and newly diagnosed, with disease duration of less than 2 months. Exclusion was applied to patients with uncontrolled infections, other autoimmune diseases, pregnancy or lactation. Diagnoses were based on clinical symptoms, serum thyroxine and TRAb, thyroid ultrasound and orbital computed tomography. PBMCs were isolated from about 10 ml of fresh peripheral blood by Ficoll-Paque density gradient centrifugation. Total RNA was extracted using Trizol reagent, and RNA quality was assessed on an Agilent 2100 Bioanalyzer. The TCR beta CDR3 regions were amplified from RNA transcripts. For the first round of RT-PCR on the TCR CDR3, the HTBI primer set was used together with the Qiagen OneStep RT-PCR kit. A second multiplex PCR round built the libraries, followed by size selection and purification. Paired-end sequencing of the libraries was performed with 100 bp reads on an Illumina HiSeq2000. The authors' analysis ran thus. SOAPnuke was used to process the raw data, removing reads that contained adapters or uncalled bases, had a mean Phred below 15, or lacked an exact match to the constant primer or identifier. High-quality paired reads were merged with COPE v1.2.5, and unique nucleotide sequences were defined as clonotypes. MiTCR v1.1 was used to align clonotypes to the IMGT TRBV, TRBD and TRBJ reference segments. The analysis was restricted to V-J combinations with a frequency above 0.0001, which together covered 99% to 99.2% of the repertoires. A TCS score was defined as the ratio of F50 (clonal expansion) to E x V (chaos), with BLOSUM62-based TCRdist applied between CDR3 peptides within each V-J. Welch's t-statistics and random forest reduced around 510 V-J features to about 12, which were used in a naive Bayes classifier (R e1071). TCRdb applied fastp at Q25 and MiXCR to the public reads, then kept only in-frame beta chains. Duplicate CDR3 protein sequences are folded into a single record with the most common DNA and genes. These V and J calls originate from TCRdb's pipeline instead of the authors' own analysis. Recorded for this sample are some 440,000 distinct CDR3 sequences; around a sixth of them occurred a single time. The top ten clonotypes cover just under 8% of the sample.

This clonotype was seen ten or more times. Its antigen is unknown. Base qualities were left out, and no much larger clone turns up one base away. Source material: blood. This clonotype originated in a woman aged 18-29 years with Graves' hyperthyroidism.

The DNA is as follows: TGTGCCAGCAGCTACTTTGGGGGAGGTCCCCTGGGCAATGAGCAGTTCTTC. Its protein is CASSYFGGGPLGNEQFF. The rearrangement combines TRBV7-2 with TRBJ2-1; the best D guess is TRBD2, with 6 bases matching. V gives up 4 bases and J gives up 6 bases, and the segment between their germline ends measures 22 bases. From a lookup of the germline V gene, CDR1 and CDR2 are SGHTA and FQGNSA. Spanning cysteine to phenylalanine, the CDR3 consists of 17 amino acids. Just the 51-base CDR3 DNA is kept, in frame starting at base 1.